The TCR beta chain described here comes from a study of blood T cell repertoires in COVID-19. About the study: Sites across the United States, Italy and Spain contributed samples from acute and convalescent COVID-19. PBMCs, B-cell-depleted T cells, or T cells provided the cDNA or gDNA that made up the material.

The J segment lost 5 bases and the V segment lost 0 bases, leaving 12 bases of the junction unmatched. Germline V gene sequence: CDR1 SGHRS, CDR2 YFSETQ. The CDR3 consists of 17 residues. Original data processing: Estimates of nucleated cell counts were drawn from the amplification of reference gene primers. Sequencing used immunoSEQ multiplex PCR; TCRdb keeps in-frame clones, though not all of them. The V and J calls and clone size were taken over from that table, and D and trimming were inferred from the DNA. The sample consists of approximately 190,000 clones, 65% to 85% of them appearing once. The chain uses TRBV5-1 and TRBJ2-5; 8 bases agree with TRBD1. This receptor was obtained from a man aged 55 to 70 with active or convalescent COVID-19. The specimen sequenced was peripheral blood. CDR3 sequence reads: CASSLAIVGQGSETQYF. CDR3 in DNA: TGCGCCAGCAGCTTGGCCATTGTTGGACAGGGATCGGAGACCCAGTACTTC.